This TCR beta chain was captured in a study of T cells in tuberculosis. General study findings and limits: T cells binding CD1B-GMM tetramer weakly possibly escaped the sort.

TCRdb's table, derived via immunoSEQ multiplex PCR, lists solely in-frame clones and lacks some. The sample consists of about 88,000 clones, approximately 91% of them appearing once. The ends lost 0 bases at V and 6 bases at J; junction bases unmatched: 5. This CDR3 has 16 residues. Germline lookup yields CDR1 SGDLS and CDR2 YYNGEE. Cells were sorted from thawed PBMC rested overnight and stained with GMM-loaded CD1B tetramer, viability dye and anti-CD3. CD1B tetramers were loaded with Rhodococcus equi-derived C32 glucose monomycolate. PBMC for tetramer sorting were first depleted of CD14-expressing monocytes. This clone was seen once.

The sequenced sample was CD1b-GMM tetramer-negative cells sorted from PBMCs. The V gene is TRBV9, the J gene TRBJ2-1, with 11 bases that match TRBD2. The origin of this receptor is an adult woman with latent tuberculosis. CDR3 sequence: CASSVGASGGINEQFF. CDR3 bases: TGTGCCAGCAGCGTAGGGGCTAGCGGGGGGATCAATGAGCAGTTCTTC.